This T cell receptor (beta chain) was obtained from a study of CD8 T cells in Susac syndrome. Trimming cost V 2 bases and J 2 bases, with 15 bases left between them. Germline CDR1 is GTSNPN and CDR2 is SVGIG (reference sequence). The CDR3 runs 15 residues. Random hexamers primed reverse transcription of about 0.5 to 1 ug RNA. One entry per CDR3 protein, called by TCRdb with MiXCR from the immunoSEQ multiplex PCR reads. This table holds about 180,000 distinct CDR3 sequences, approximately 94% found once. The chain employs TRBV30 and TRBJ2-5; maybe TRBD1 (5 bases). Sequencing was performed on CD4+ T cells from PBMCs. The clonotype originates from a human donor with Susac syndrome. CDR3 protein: CAWSTDTTLQETQYF. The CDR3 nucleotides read TGTGCCTGGAGTACGGACACGACGCTACAAGAGACCCAGTACTTC.